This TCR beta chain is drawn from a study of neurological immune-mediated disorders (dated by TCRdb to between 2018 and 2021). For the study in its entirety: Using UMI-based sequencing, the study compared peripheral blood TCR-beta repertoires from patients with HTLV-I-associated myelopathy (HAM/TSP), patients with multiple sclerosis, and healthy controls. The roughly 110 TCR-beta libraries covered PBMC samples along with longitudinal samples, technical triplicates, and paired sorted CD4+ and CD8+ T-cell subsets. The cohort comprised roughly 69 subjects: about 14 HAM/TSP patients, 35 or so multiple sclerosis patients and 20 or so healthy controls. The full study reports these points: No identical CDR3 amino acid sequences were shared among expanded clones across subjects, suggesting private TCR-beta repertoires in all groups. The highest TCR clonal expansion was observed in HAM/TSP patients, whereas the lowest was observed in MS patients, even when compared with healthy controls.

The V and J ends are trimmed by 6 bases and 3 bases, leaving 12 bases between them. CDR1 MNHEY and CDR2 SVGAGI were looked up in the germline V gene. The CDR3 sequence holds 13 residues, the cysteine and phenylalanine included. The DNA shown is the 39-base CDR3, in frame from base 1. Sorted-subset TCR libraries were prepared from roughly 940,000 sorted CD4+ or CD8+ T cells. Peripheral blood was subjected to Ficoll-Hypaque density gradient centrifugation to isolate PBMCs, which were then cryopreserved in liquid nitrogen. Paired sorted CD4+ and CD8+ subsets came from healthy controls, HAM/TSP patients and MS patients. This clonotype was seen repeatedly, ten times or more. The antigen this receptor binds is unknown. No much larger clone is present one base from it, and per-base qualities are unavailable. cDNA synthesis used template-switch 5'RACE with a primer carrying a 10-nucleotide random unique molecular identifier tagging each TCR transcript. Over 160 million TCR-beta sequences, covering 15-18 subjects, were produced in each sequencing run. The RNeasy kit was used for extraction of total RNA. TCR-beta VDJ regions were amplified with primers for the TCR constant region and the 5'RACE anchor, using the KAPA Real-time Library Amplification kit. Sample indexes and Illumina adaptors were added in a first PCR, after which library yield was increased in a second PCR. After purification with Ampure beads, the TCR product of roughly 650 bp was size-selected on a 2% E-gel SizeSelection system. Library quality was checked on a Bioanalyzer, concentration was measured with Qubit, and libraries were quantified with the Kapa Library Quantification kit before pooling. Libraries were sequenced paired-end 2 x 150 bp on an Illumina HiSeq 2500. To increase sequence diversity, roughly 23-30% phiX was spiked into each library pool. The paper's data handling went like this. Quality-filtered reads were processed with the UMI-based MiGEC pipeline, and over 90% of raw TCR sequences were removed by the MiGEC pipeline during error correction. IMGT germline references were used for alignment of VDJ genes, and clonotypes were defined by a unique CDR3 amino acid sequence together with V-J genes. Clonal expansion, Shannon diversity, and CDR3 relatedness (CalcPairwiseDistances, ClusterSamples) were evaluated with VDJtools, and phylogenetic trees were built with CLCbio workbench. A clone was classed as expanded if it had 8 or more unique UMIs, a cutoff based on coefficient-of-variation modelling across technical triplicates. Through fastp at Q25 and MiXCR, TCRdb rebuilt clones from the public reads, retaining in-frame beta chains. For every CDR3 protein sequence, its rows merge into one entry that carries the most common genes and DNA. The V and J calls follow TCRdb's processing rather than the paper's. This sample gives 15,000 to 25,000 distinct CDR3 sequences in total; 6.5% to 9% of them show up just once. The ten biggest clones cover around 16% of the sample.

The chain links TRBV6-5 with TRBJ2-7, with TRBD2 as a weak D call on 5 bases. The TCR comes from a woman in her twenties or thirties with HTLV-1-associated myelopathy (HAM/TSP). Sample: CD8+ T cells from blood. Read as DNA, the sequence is TGTGCCAGCAGCGCAGGAGGAGGCTACGAGCAGTACTTC. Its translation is CASSAGGGYEQYF.